This is a list of T cell receptor beta chains from one sample in a study of cytomegalovirus exposure and HLA in healthy donors. Using immunoSEQ multiplex PCR, the repertoire was profiled, and TCRdb retains in-frame clones only, with some absent. The data show around 130,000 clones, roughly 77% seen once. Input material: PBMCs. Receptors were obtained from a man in his thirties or forties in good health and CMV-seronegative. The CDR3 runs from the conserved cysteine through the conserved F or W. D genes are given only for firm matches. Where a row states a size, it is once, few, many or the class of an expanded clone; other rows omit it.

V: TRBV11-2; length: 15; size: once; D: TRBD1; J: TRBJ2-1; DNA: TGTGCCAGCAGCTTAGTCGGGACAGATAACAATGAGCAGTTCTTC; CDR3: CASSLVGTDNNEQFF
V: TRBV4-3; length: 15; size: .; D: .; J: TRBJ1-6; DNA: TGCGCCAGTACCGAGTGGGCAGGGCGGAGTTCACCCCTCCACTTT; CDR3: CASTEWAGRSSPLHF
V: TRBV9; length: 15; size: once; D: TRBD2; J: TRBJ2-1; DNA: TGTGCCAGCGGGACTAGCGGGAGTTTATACAATGAGCAGTTCTTC; CDR3: CASGTSGSLYNEQFF
V: TRBV21-1; length: 19; size: few; D: .; J: TRBJ1-5; DNA: TGTGCCAGCAGCAAAATGGGCAGGGGGCCGGGAGGAAGCAATCAGCCCCAGCATTTT; CDR3: CASSKMGRGPGGSNQPQHF
V: TRBV11-2; length: 16; size: .; D: TRBD2; J: TRBJ2-3; DNA: TGTGCCAGCCTCAAGGAAGGCGGGAGACTCACAGATACGCAGTATTTT; CDR3: CASLKEGGRLTDTQYF
V: TRBV6-6; length: 11; size: .; D: .; J: TRBJ2-2; DNA: TGTGCCAGCAGTCCAACCGGGGAGCTGTTTTTT; CDR3: CASSPTGELFF
V: TRBV28; length: 12; size: .; D: TRBD1; J: TRBJ1-2; DNA: TGTGCCAGCAGCCTAAGGGGGCGGCGCTACACCTTC; CDR3: CASSLRGRRYTF
V: TRBV27; length: 18; size: once; D: TRBD1; J: TRBJ1-6; DNA: TGTGCCAGCAGTTTTTCTCAGGGGGCAGTAGTTTTAGGTTCACCCCTCCACTTT; CDR3: CASSFSQGAVVLGSPLHF
V: TRBV27; length: 15; size: once; D: .; J: TRBJ1-4; DNA: TGTGCCAGCAGTTTATCATCAGGGTTAAAGGAAAAACTGTTTTTT; CDR3: CASSLSSGLKEKLFF
V: TRBV5-6; length: 14; size: .; D: .; J: TRBJ1-2; DNA: TGTGCCAGCAGCTTGAAGACTACTAACTATGGCTACACCTTC; CDR3: CASSLKTTNYGYTF
V: TRBV7-3; length: 14; size: .; D: TRBD2; J: TRBJ2-3; DNA: TGTGCCAGCAGCCAAGGACTAGCTTCAGATACGCAGTATTTT; CDR3: CASSQGLASDTQYF
V: TRBV5-6; length: 13; size: .; D: TRBD1; J: TRBJ2-7; DNA: TGTGCCAGCAGCCGGGACAGAGGTTACGAGCAGTACTTC; CDR3: CASSRDRGYEQYF
V: TRBV4-3; length: 16; size: .; D: TRBD2; J: TRBJ2-1; DNA: TGCGCCAGCAGCCAAGAAACTAGCGGGGGGCCCAATGAGCAGTTCTTC; CDR3: CASSQETSGGPNEQFF
V: TRBV7-9; length: 17; size: .; D: TRBD2; J: TRBJ2-5; DNA: TGTGCCAGCAGCTTAAGTGGGCTAGCGGGGGGTTTGGAGACCCAGTACTTC; CDR3: CASSLSGLAGGLETQYF
V: TRBV2; length: 16; size: .; D: .; J: TRBJ2-5; DNA: TGTGCCAGCAGTGATTTAAGGGGACTTCCACAAGAGACCCAGTACTTC; CDR3: CASSDLRGLPQETQYF
V: TRBV7-9; length: 17; size: .; D: TRBD2; J: TRBJ2-1; DNA: TGTGCCAGCAGCATGGGACTAGCGGGACCCGGTTACAATGAGCAGTTCTTC; CDR3: CASSMGLAGPGYNEQFF
V: TRBV5-6; length: 14; size: .; D: TRBD1; J: TRBJ1-2; DNA: TGTGCCAGCAGCTTTTTCGACAGGGCCTATGGCTACACCTTC; CDR3: CASSFFDRAYGYTF
V: TRBV12-5; length: 16; size: .; D: .; J: TRBJ2-1; DNA: TGTGCTAGTGGTTTGGAGGGGGGGGGTTATTACAATGAGCAGTTCTTC; CDR3: CASGLEGGGYYNEQFF